A single sample is the source of the 13 T cell receptor beta chains below, sequenced in a study of T cells in Graves' hyperthyroidism and ophthalmopathy. RNA transcripts were the template for amplifying TCR beta CDR3 regions. HTBI primers were employed in a first-round RT-PCR of the TCR CDR3. TCRdb reanalysed the multiplex PCR reads using MiXCR and keeps one entry per CDR3 protein. The table shows fewer than 400,000 distinct CDR3 sequences, with over 12% occurring only once. Sequencing was carried out using blood. The receptors originated from a man aged 50 to 60 with Graves' ophthalmopathy.

The chain carries TRBV3-1 and TRBJ1-4; weak D call: TRBD1 (5 bases). Trimming shortened V by 5 bases and J by 5 bases, and 9 bases separated the two germline ends. The CDR3 runs to 13 residues. Germline CDR1 LGHDT, CDR2 YNNKEL (reference sequence). The CDR3 DNA sequence: TGTGCCAGCAGCGACGGGACGAATGAAAAACTGTTTTTT. Its protein is CASSDGTNEKLFF.

This rearrangement joins TRBV15 to TRBJ2-5; D gene unclear. Trimming removed 3 bases at V and 4 bases at J, with 9 bases between. CDR1 is LNHNV, CDR2 YYDKDF, per germline (reference sequence). CDR3 length: 13 amino acids. CDR3 sequence reads: CATSSPIAETQYF. CDR3 coding DNA: TGTGCCACCAGCAGCCCGATCGCAGAGACCCAGTACTTC.

This rearrangement joins TRBV7-3 to TRBJ1-1, with no clear D. The ends were cut back, 0 bases at V and 0 bases at J, with 11 bases in the middle. Germline loops: CDR1 SGHTA, CDR2 FQGTGA. The CDR3 has 16 amino acids. CDR3 sequence: CASSLTRGRMNTEAFF. CDR3 nucleotides: TGTGCCAGCAGCTTAACCCGAGGACGGATGAACACTGAAGCTTTCTTT. Using reference TRBV7-3 and TRBJ1-1 for the parts outside the CDR3, the full variable domain is GAGVSQTPSNKVTEKGKYVELRCDPISGHTALYWYRQSLGQGPEFLIYFQGTGAADDSGLPNDRFFAVRPEGSVSTLKIQRTERGDSAVYLCASSLTRGRMNTEAFFGQGTRLTVV.

This clonotype was observed a few times. V and J are TRBV6-2 or TRBV6-3 and TRBJ1-5; D ambiguous. This CDR3 has 14 residues. V lost 8 bases, J lost 5 bases, and 16 bases lay in between. The germline gives CDR1 MNHEY, CDR2 SVGEGT. The CDR3 loop reads CASGEGPRDQPQHF. The DNA of the CDR3 is TGTGCCAGCGGCGAAGGGCCTCGGGATCAGCCCCAGCATTTT.

The table lists this clonotype with many counts. This chain uses TRBV7-9 with TRBJ2-7; D unresolved. There are 14 residues in the CDR3. CDR1 SEHNR and CDR2 FQNEAQ come from the germline V gene (reference sequence). V shed 3 bases and J shed 6 bases, with 15 bases lying between them. The CDR3 sequence: CASSLQAPTAEQYF. The CDR3 bases are TGTGCCAGCAGCTTGCAGGCGCCGACTGCCGAGCAGTACTTC.

This clonotype showed up many times. The chain links TRBV11-2 to TRBJ2-1; 8 nucleotides agree with TRBD2. In germline, CDR1 is SGHAT, CDR2 FQNNGV. With 2 bases clipped from V and 7 bases from J, the junction kept 4 bases outside the gene matches. This CDR3 comprises 14 residues. The CDR3 bases are TGTGCCAGCAGCTTATGGCGGGAGGCAAATGAGCAGTTCTTC. Its protein product is CASSLWREANEQFF. The variable domain in full, completed from reference TRBV11-2 and TRBJ2-1, reads EAGVAQSPRYKIIEKRQSVAFWCNPISGHATLYWYQQILGQGPKLLIQFQNNGVVDDSQLPKDRFSAERLKGVDSTLKIQPAKLEDSAVYLCASSLWREANEQFFGPGTRLTVL.

The chain couples TRBV20-1 to TRBJ2-3; TRBD2 matches 7 bases. Germline trimming cut 3 bases from V and 6 bases from J; bases unmatched to any gene: 12. The CDR3 runs 15 residues. Germline-derived CDR1 and CDR2 are DFQATT and SNEGSKA (reference sequence). The CDR3 DNA reads TGCAGTGCTAGTGGTTCGGGGGGAGTAGCGGATACGCAGTATTTT. This translates into CSASGSGGVADTQYF.

A word on this clonotype: The junction departs from the called germline gene at one end, perhaps through a read error. CDR3 DNA: TGCGCCAGCCGCCAAGTTTTGACGGGAGGAGGACAAGAGACCCAGTACTTC. Translating it yields CASRQVLTGGGQETQYF. This chain connects TRBV4-1 to TRBJ2-5; 7 nucleotides agree with TRBD2. The germline V gene has CDR1 MGHRA and CDR2 YSYEKL. This CDR3 is 17 amino acids long.

This clonotype came up a few times. V gene TRBV19 combines with J gene TRBJ2-1; D is possibly TRBD2 (6 bases). Germline V gene lookup returns CDR1 LNHDA and CDR2 SQIVND (reference sequence). This CDR3 has 14 amino acids. V was clipped by 5 bases and J by 5 bases, with 13 bases between them. CDR3 protein: CASSGTSRNNEQFF. In nucleotides, the CDR3 is TGTGCCAGTAGTGGTACTAGCAGAAACAATGAGCAGTTCTTC.

V usage is TRBV4-1 and J usage is TRBJ2-1; D may be TRBD1 (5 bases). There are 17 residues in the CDR3. Per the germline V gene, CDR1 is MGHRA and CDR2 is YSYEKL. Between the trimmed V and J ends, which lost 0 bases and 0 bases, there was a span of 12 bases. Here the CDR3 DNA reads TGCGCCAGCAGCCAAGAGTCCACCGACAGCTCCTACAATGAGCAGTTCTTC. Protein product: CASSQESTDSSYNEQFF.

This chain joins TRBV5-1 and TRBJ2-5; no reliable D call. V shed 0 bases and J shed 4 bases, with 10 bases lying between them. Germline V gene lookup returns CDR1 SGHRS and CDR2 YFSETQ. The CDR3 length is 14 residues. Here the CDR3 DNA reads TGCGCCAGCAGCTTGGGAGGTATCGGAGAGACCCAGTACTTC. Protein: CASSLGGIGETQYF.

The chain is built from TRBV2 and TRBJ1-5; TRBD1 agrees at 12 bases. V lost 9 bases to trimming and J lost 7 bases; unmatched junction nucleotides: 4. CDR1 and CDR2 from the germline V gene are SNHLY and FYNNEI. The CDR3 covers 13 residues. For the CDR3, the DNA is TGTGCCAGAGGGACAGGGGGCTGGCAGCCCCAGCATTTT. Translation gives CARGTGGWQPQHF.

The gene calls are TRBV4-2 and TRBJ2-2; 10 positions match TRBD2. The CDR3 contains 15 residues. Germline assignment: CDR1 LGHNA and CDR2 YNFKEQ. The junction had 8 bases not matched to a gene; V was cut back by 7 bases and J by 6 bases. The CDR3 bases are TGTGCCAGCACCGACTCCGGGACTAGCGCCGGGGAGCTGTTTTTT. Its protein product is CASTDSGTSAGELFF.